This TCR beta chain was sequenced for a study of OX40 agonist ivuxolimab in advanced cancers. This CDR3 spans 15 amino acids. The germline gives CDR1 SGHRS, CDR2 YFSETQ. Unmatched junction bases numbered 1, after V lost 0 bases and J lost 7 bases. This table comes from immunoSEQ multiplex PCR, and its TCRdb copy is limited to in-frame clones, with some not included. Of 60,000 to 85,000 clones listed, under 90% are singletons. The material was CD4+ or CD8+ T cells sorted from blood, obtained in a trial of the OX40 agonist ivuxolimab. The chain employs TRBV5-1 and TRBJ1-6; 10 bases line up with TRBD1. The TCR was taken from an adult with an advanced solid tumor such as melanoma, head and neck, liver or kidney cancer. CDR3 sequence reads: CASSLEDRGNSPLHF. CDR3 sequence (DNA): TGCGCCAGCAGCTTGGAGGACAGGGGGAATTCACCCCTCCACTTT.